A selection of T cell receptor beta chains follows, all from one sample in a study of CD8 T cells in ankylosing spondylitis. Using its own MiXCR run on the 5' RACE reads, TCRdb lists one record per CDR3 protein. The sample lists some 800,000 distinct CDR3 sequences, 10% to 15% occurring once. Material for sequencing was blood, either unsorted or a sorted T cell fraction (not recorded which). The receptors were gathered from a male donor with ankylosing spondylitis. Each CDR3 is given with its conserved first and last residue. A D gene is named only where the DNA matches it firmly. A clone size is listed for some rows: how often the clone was seen (once, few, many), or a class if it is expanded.

>TRBD1|TRBJ1-1|many|TRBV5-1
CASSLEGTGRNTEAFF
TGCGCCAGCAGCTTGGAGGGGACAGGGAGGAACACTGAAGCTTTCTTT
>TRBD2|TRBJ2-3|NA|TRBV6-1
CASSHLARGGRAPDTQYF
TGTGCCAGCAGCCACCTCGCGCGAGGCGGGAGGGCCCCAGATACGCAGTATTTT
>NA|TRBJ2-7|many|TRBV6-2/TRBV6-3
CASALRPGTPYEQYF
TGTGCCAGCGCCCTGCGGCCCGGGACACCCTACGAGCAGTACTTC
>TRBD2|TRBJ2-2|few|TRBV10-3
CAIQGLAGDANTGELFF
TGTGCCATCCAAGGACTAGCGGGGGACGCGAACACCGGGGAGCTGTTTTTT
>TRBD2|TRBJ2-3|few|TRBV6-2/TRBV6-3
CASSSPSGLAGGIRTDTQYF
TGTGCCAGCAGTTCCCCTTCGGGACTAGCGGGGGGTATCCGCACAGATACGCAGTATTTT
>NA|TRBJ2-2|few|TRBV20-1
CSARVQGPSDTGELFF
TGCAGTGCTAGAGTCCAGGGGCCGTCCGACACCGGGGAGCTGTTTTTT
>NA|TRBJ2-5|NA|TRBV6-1
CASTRDSPRGETQYF
TGTGCCAGCACCCGGGACTCCCCGAGGGGGGAGACCCAGTACTTC
>NA|TRBJ2-3|few|TRBV12-3/TRBV12-4
CASSGGTSTDTQYF
TGTGCCAGCAGCGGCGGGACTAGCACAGATACGCAGTATTTT
>NA|TRBJ1-1|NA|TRBV20-1
CSVFGSEGTEAFF
TGCAGTGTCTTTGGGTCCGAGGGCACTGAAGCTTTCTTT
>NA|TRBJ2-5|few|TRBV5-4
CASREQGWYQETQYF
TGTGCCAGCAGGGAACAGGGATGGTACCAAGAGACCCAGTACTTC
>TRBD2|TRBJ2-3|few|TRBV5-1
CASSNGLAGGPAWDTQYF
TGCGCCAGCAGCAACGGACTAGCGGGAGGGCCGGCATGGGATACGCAGTATTTT
>NA|TRBJ2-1|many|TRBV6-5
CASSYSGDEQFF
TGTGCCAGCAGTTACTCCGGGGACGAGCAGTTCTTC
>NA|TRBJ1-2|NA|TRBV29-1
CSVERDRANYGYTF
TGCAGCGTTGAGAGGGATAGGGCTAACTATGGCTACACCTTC
>TRBD2|TRBJ2-5|few|TRBV12-3/TRBV12-4
CASSLRLAGQETQYF
TGTGCCAGCAGTTTAAGGCTAGCGGGTCAAGAGACCCAGTACTTC
>NA|TRBJ2-2|few|TRBV12-3/TRBV12-4
CASSFSVPSTGELFF
TGTGCCAGCAGTTTTTCGGTTCCGAGCACCGGGGAGCTGTTTTTT
>NA|TRBJ2-3|NA|TRBV15
CATSRASGTDTQYF
TGTGCCACCAGCAGAGCCTCAGGGACAGATACGCAGTATTTT
>NA|TRBJ1-3|NA|TRBV29-1
CSVDPGEIRRGNTIYF
TGCAGCGTTGACCCGGGGGAGATTCGTCGTGGAAACACCATATATTTT
>TRBD2|TRBJ2-3|NA|TRBV5-5
CASRSEGLAGSSTDTQYF
TGTGCCAGCAGAAGTGAGGGACTAGCGGGCTCCTCCACAGATACGCAGTATTTT
>TRBD1|TRBJ2-4|NA|TRBV10-3
CAISEWGTGRKNIQYF
TGTGCCATCAGTGAGTGGGGGACAGGACGCAAAAACATTCAGTACTTC
>NA|TRBJ2-7|few|TRBV20-1
CSGGDRSYEQYF
TGCAGTGGGGGGGACCGTTCCTACGAGCAGTACTTC
>NA|TRBJ2-5|few|TRBV12-3/TRBV12-4
CASNFRGEETQYF
TGTGCCAGCAACTTTAGAGGGGAAGAGACCCAGTACTTC
>NA|TRBJ2-7|NA|TRBV29-1
CSAASGESYEQYF
TGCAGCGCCGCTTCCGGGGAGTCCTACGAGCAGTACTTC
>TRBD2|TRBJ2-7|many|TRBV7-4
CASSPLASTHYEQYF
TGTGCCAGCAGCCCACTAGCGTCGACTCACTACGAGCAGTACTTC
>TRBD1|TRBJ2-2|few|TRBV12-3/TRBV12-4
CASRITGVAGELFF
TGTGCCAGCAGAATAACAGGGGTGGCCGGGGAGCTGTTTTTT
>TRBD1|TRBJ1-1|once|TRBV28
CASSLDRAGRFHTEAFF
TGTGCCAGCAGCCTAGACAGGGCAGGTCGGTTTCACACTGAAGCTTTCTTT
>TRBD2|TRBJ2-3|many|TRBV7-2
CASSLQAGAGTDTQYF
TGTGCCAGCAGCTTACAAGCGGGGGCGGGCACAGATACGCAGTATTTT
>NA|TRBJ1-5|once|TRBV30
CAWSPASNQPQHF
TGTGCCTGGAGTCCGGCTAGCAATCAGCCCCAGCATTTT